A single sample gave rise to the 2 T cell receptor beta chains below, sequenced in a study of tumor-infiltrating lymphocytes in primary liver carcinoma. Out of unsorted whole blood came the blood RNA, and germline DNA was extracted as well. Priming with a constant-region primer yielded TCR beta cDNA from about 540 ng total RNA. Investigators got TCR beta libraries out of three nested multiplex PCR rounds, done with slightly modified ARM-PCR. Two initial PCR rounds of about 10 cycles each paired TRBV1-TRBV30 forward primers with a C-beta reverse primer. One entry per CDR3 protein, called by TCRdb with MiXCR from the multiplex PCR reads. The repertoire has more than 150,000 distinct CDR3 sequences, around 60% of them found once; the top ten carry 65% to 80%. The sample was peripheral blood. These receptors all stem from a man between 40 and 49 years old with primary liver carcinoma and hepatitis B virus infection.

This clonotype was detected ten times or more. The chain uses TRBV11-2 and TRBJ2-7, with D possibly matching TRBD1 (6 bases). CDR3 length: 13 amino acids. Trimming removed 5 bases at V and 1 base at J, with 9 bases between. The germline CDR1 and CDR2 sequences are SGHAT and FQNNGV. CDR3 sequence (DNA): TGTGCCAGCAGCCGAGGACAGTCCTACGAGCAGTACTTC. Amino acid sequence: CASSRGQSYEQYF.

In this sample, this clonotype turned up once. The gene calls are TRBV7-9 and TRBJ2-7; D not resolved. From germline, CDR1 is SEHNR and CDR2 FQNEAQ (reference sequence). The V gene lost 0 bases and the J gene lost 4 bases, with 7 bases spanning the gap. CDR3 length: 13 residues. CDR3: CASSLALTYEQYF. CDR3 nucleotide sequence: TGTGCCAGCAGCTTAGCGCTGACGTACGAGCAGTACTTC.